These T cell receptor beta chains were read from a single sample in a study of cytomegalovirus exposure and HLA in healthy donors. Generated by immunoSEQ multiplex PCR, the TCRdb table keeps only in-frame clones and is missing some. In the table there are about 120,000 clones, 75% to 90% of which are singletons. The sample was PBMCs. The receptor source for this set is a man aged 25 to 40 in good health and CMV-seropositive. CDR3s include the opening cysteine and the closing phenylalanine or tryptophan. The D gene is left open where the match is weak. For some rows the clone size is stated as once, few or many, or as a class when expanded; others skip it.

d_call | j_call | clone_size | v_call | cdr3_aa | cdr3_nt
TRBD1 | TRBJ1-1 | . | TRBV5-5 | CASSSYRGRDTEAFF | TGTGCCAGCAGCTCCTACAGGGGGCGCGACACTGAAGCTTTCTTT
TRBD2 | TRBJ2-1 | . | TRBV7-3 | CASSFSGGADEQFF | TGTGCCAGCAGCTTTAGCGGGGGGGCAGATGAGCAGTTCTTC
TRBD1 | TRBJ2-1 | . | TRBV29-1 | CSADRVINEQFF | TGCAGCGCTGACAGGGTTATCAATGAGCAGTTCTTC
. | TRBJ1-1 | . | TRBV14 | CASSQGLNSMNTEAFF | TGTGCCAGCAGCCAAGGGCTAAACAGCATGAACACTGAAGCTTTCTTT
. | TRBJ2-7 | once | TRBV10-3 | CAISEAGPYEQYF | TGTGCCATCAGTGAGGCAGGCCCCTACGAGCAGTACTTC
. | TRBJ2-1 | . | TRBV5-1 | CASSLKGEPYNEQFF | TGCGCCAGCAGCTTAAAAGGGGAACCCTACAATGAGCAGTTCTTC
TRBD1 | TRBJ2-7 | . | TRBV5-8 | CASSTGQGRRLNYEQYF | TGTGCCAGCAGCACGGGACAGGGGCGGCGCCTGAACTACGAGCAGTACTTC
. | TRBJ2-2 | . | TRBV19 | CASSDPLGEVTGELFF | TGTGCCAGTAGCGATCCCCTCGGGGAGGTGACCGGGGAGCTGTTTTTT
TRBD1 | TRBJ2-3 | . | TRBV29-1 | CSFLFRGNTDTQYF | TGCAGCTTCCTCTTCAGGGGGAACACAGATACGCAGTATTTT
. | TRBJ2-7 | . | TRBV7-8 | CASSLGRVGVEQYF | TGTGCCAGCAGCTTAGGGAGGGTGGGGGTCGAGCAGTACTTC
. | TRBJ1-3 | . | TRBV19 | CASSPVQGSGNTIYF | TGTGCCAGTAGTCCAGTCCAGGGCTCTGGAAACACCATATATTTT
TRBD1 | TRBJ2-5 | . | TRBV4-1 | CASSQAGTGLETQYF | TGCGCCAGCAGCCAAGCCGGGACAGGGTTGGAGACCCAGTACTTC
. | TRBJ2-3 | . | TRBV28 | CASSGQTSTDTQYF | TGTGCCAGCAGCGGACAGACTAGCACAGATACGCAGTATTTT
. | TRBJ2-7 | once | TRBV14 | CASSQSFYEQYF | TGTGCCAGCAGCCAGTCATTCTACGAGCAGTACTTC
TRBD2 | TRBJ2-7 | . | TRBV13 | CASSSGLAGVSYEQYF | TGTGCCAGCAGCTCGGGACTAGCGGGAGTCTCCTACGAGCAGTACTTC
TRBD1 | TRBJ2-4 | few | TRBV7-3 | CASSLNRGAKNIQYF | TGTGCCAGCAGCTTAAACAGGGGTGCCAAAAACATTCAGTACTTC
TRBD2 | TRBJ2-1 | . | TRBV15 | CATSRSQLAGAYNEQFF | TGTGCCACCAGCAGATCCCAACTAGCGGGGGCCTACAATGAGCAGTTCTTC
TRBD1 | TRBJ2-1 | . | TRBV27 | CASSSPGGQGDNEQFF | TGTGCCAGCAGTTCGCCGGGCGGACAGGGTGACAATGAGCAGTTCTTC
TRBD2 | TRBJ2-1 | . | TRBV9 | CASSVVGTSGVGEQFF | TGTGCCAGCAGCGTAGTGGGGACTAGCGGGGTGGGTGAGCAGTTCTTC
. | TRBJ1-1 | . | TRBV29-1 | CSVEDQLRTVSNTEAFF | TGCAGCGTTGAAGACCAACTTCGGACAGTATCGAACACTGAAGCTTTCTTT
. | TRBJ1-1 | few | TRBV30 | CAWSRGVAEAFF | TGTGCCTGGAGTCGCGGGGTGGCGGAAGCTTTCTTT
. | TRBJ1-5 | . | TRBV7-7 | CASSLGTRSNQPQHF | TGTGCCAGCAGCCTGGGGACACGTAGCAATCAGCCCCAGCATTTT
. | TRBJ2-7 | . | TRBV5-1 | CASSLAGGLSSYEQYF | TGCGCCAGCAGCTTGGCAGGGGGGCTCAGCTCCTACGAGCAGTACTTC
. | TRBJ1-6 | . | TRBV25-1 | CASRQGRTDNSPLHF | TGTGCCAGCAGACAGGGTCGGACGGATAATTCACCCCTCCACTTT